The present T cell receptor (beta chain) was sequenced within a study of T cells in Graves' hyperthyroidism and ophthalmopathy. Amplification yielded TCR beta CDR3 regions, with RNA transcripts as the source. During a first-round RT-PCR of the TCR CDR3, the HTBI primer set was used. TCRdb itself ran the multiplex PCR reads through MiXCR, one entry per CDR3 protein. The repertoire includes 600,000 to 850,000 distinct CDR3 sequences, about 19% of them detected once, and 16% sits in the top ten. V lost 2 bases and J 3 bases, leaving 10 bases between the germline ends. CDR3 length: 14 residues. Germline CDR1 and CDR2: GTSNPN and SVGIG (reference sequence). This clonotype was found many times. Exclusion followed for patients with uncontrolled infection, other autoimmune disease, pregnancy or lactation.

This receptor was identified in a woman between 45 and 65 years old with Graves' hyperthyroidism that later progressed to Graves' ophthalmopathy. The chain employs TRBV30 and TRBJ2-2; D gene uncertain. The sequencing sample was made of blood. The CDR3 reads CAWSLGLDTGELFF. Here the CDR3 DNA reads TGTGCCTGGAGTCTGGGGTTGGACACCGGGGAGCTGTTTTTT.